Presented here are 26 T cell receptor beta chains from one specimen sequenced in a study of control samples from healthy donors and cancer patients. TCRdb's table, derived via immunoSEQ multiplex PCR, lists solely in-frame clones and lacks some. The sample gives 100,000 to 150,000 clones, under 95% of which show up once; 1.7% is in the top ten. Sequencing was done on a sample of PBMCs. The source of these receptors is a man between 45 and 60 years old with head and neck cancer.

This rearrangement joins TRBV4-2 to TRBJ2-7, with 11 bases matching TRBD1. The CDR3 spans 17 residues. Germline CDR1 and CDR2: LGHNA and YNFKEQ. Trimming cost V 4 bases and J 6 bases; bases outside gene matches: 14. CDR3 nucleotide sequence: TGTGCCAGCAGCCCGAGGACAGGGGGCGGCTTCGGAGGCGAGCAGTACTTC. It specifies CASSPRTGGGFGGEQYF.

J is TRBJ1-1 and V is TRBV4-1, with D maybe TRBD1 (5 bases). The germline gives CDR1 MGHRA, CDR2 YSYEKL. This CDR3 has 12 amino acids. The V end was cut by 2 bases, the J end by 10 bases, with 11 bases between. For the CDR3, the DNA is TGCGCCAGCAGCCAACCACCGAGGGGAGCTTTCTTT. This translates into CASSQPPRGAFF.

This chain links TRBV6-6 with TRBJ2-1, with 13 bases matching TRBD2. The germline V gene has CDR1 MNHNY and CDR2 SVGAGI (reference sequence). Unmatched junction bases numbered 2, after V lost 1 base and J lost 5 bases. The length of the CDR3 is 16 residues. The chain's CDR3 is CASSYYGTSGDNEQFF. As DNA, the CDR3 is TGTGCCAGCAGTTACTATGGGACTAGCGGGGACAATGAGCAGTTCTTC.

This sequence joins TRBV5-1 and TRBJ1-6; D might be TRBD1 (6 bases). V was trimmed by 0 bases and J by 10 bases, leaving 11 bases between them. The CDR3 loop spans 14 amino acids. Germline V CDR1 and CDR2: SGHRS, YFSETQ. As DNA, the CDR3 is TGCGCCAGCAGCTTGGTGGGGACACTCTCACCCCTCCACTTT. Translated: CASSLVGTLSPLHF.

The CDR3 region has the DNA TGTGCCAGCAGCGTTGATCGGACAGGGGGCGATAACTATGGCTACACCTTC. This encodes CASSVDRTGGDNYGYTF. This chain links TRBV9 with TRBJ1-2, with TRBD1 matching 11 bases. This CDR3 region has 17 residues. The germline CDR1 and CDR2 sequences are SGDLS and YYNGEE. Unmatched junction bases numbered 7, after V lost 2 bases and J lost 1 base. The complete variable domain, with remaining parts taken from reference TRBV9 and TRBJ1-2, reads DSGVTQTPKHLITATGQRVTLRCSPRSGDLSVYWYQQSLDQGLQFLIQYYNGEERAKGNILERFSAQQFPDLHSELNLSSLELGDSALYFCASSVDRTGGDNYGYTFGSGTRLTVV.

The V gene is TRBV7-9, the J gene TRBJ2-1; D possibly matches TRBD1 or TRBD2 (5 bases each). The germline V gene encodes CDR1 SEHNR and CDR2 FQNEAQ (reference sequence). The CDR3 extends over 13 amino acids. V was clipped by 4 bases and J by 6 bases, with 10 bases between them. The CDR3 coding sequence is TGTGCCAGCAGCTCGGGACGGATCAATGAGCAGTTCTTC. It is translated as CASSSGRINEQFF.

With respect to this clone: No DNA is shown, since the ends of the CDR3 on it are uncertain; the CDR3 is the one TCRdb lists. This chain connects TRBV6-2 or TRBV6-3 to TRBJ1-2. Germline V gives CDR1 MNHEY, CDR2 SVGEGT. With termini counted, the CDR3 has 14 amino acids. CDR3 in amino acids: CASSTSGPSYGYTF.

This clone has more than one count but fewer than ten. This chain links TRBV6-6 with TRBJ2-4; D not resolved. Trimming stripped 0 bases from V and 12 bases from J, with 18 bases between. Per germline, CDR1 MNHNY and CDR2 SVGAGI (reference sequence). This CDR3 is 15 amino acids long. The CDR3 loop is CASSYSMDGQAPQYF. CDR3 sequence (DNA): TGTGCCAGCAGTTACTCGATGGACGGCCAGGCGCCTCAGTACTTC.

The chain is built from TRBV24-1 and TRBJ2-3; either TRBD1 or TRBD2 may fit D (5 bases each). There are 15 residues in the CDR3. In germline, CDR1 is KGHDR, CDR2 SFDVKD. V shed 2 bases and J shed 6 bases, with 14 bases lying between them. The CDR3 reads CATSDSGTEWDTQYF. In nucleotides, the CDR3 is TGTGCCACCAGTGATTCCGGGACCGAGTGGGATACGCAGTATTTT.

This sequence joins TRBV5-1 and TRBJ2-3; D gene unclear. This CDR3 region has 13 residues. Germline V gene lookup returns CDR1 SGHRS and CDR2 YFSETQ. V gave up 2 bases and J gave up 0 bases, with 4 bases separating them. The DNA for the CDR3 is TGCGCCAGCAGCTTACAGAGCACAGATACGCAGTATTTT. The encoded protein is CASSLQSTDTQYF. The variable domain in full, completed from reference TRBV5-1 and TRBJ2-3, reads KAGVTQTPRYLIKTRGQQVTLSCSPISGHRSVSWYQQTPGQGLQFLFEYFSETQRNKGNFPGRFSGRQFSNSRSEMNVSTLELGDSALYLCASSLQSTDTQYFGPGTRLTVL.

The rearrangement uses TRBV2 and TRBJ2-1; 9 nucleotides match TRBD1. The trim removed 7 bases at V and 8 bases at J, leaving 15 bases unmatched. Germline V gene data show CDR1 as SNHLY and CDR2 as FYNNEI. The CDR3 spans 16 residues. CDR3 residues: CASTLLQGATVDEQFF. The CDR3 bases are TGTGCCAGCACACTACTACAGGGGGCAACCGTGGATGAGCAGTTCTTC.

The chain combines TRBV19 with TRBJ1-1, with TRBD1 matching over 8 bases. CDR1 is LNHDA, CDR2 SQIVND, per germline (reference sequence). The CDR3 consists of 14 residues. J was trimmed by 8 bases and V by 5 bases; bases with no gene match: 10. CDR3 coding DNA: TGTGCCAGTAGTGTCGGACAGGGCCGCGAGGAAGCTTTCTTT. It translates to CASSVGQGREEAFF.

On this clone itself: Distinct nucleotide sequences in the sample also encode this CDR3. This rearrangement joins TRBV7-2 to TRBJ1-1; D unresolved. Per the germline V gene, CDR1 is SGHTA and CDR2 is FQGNSA. The ends were cut back, 1 base at V and 1 base at J, with 7 bases in the middle. There are 14 residues in the CDR3. CDR3 region: CASSLGRGNTEAFF. CDR3 in DNA: TGTGCCAGCAGCTTAGGTCGGGGGAACACTGAAGCTTTCTTT.

This clone was counted once. The chain couples TRBV27 to TRBJ2-1; 8 nucleotides line up with TRBD2. V gave up 8 bases and J gave up 0 bases; unmatched junction bases: 6. The germline CDR1 and CDR2 sequences are MNHEY and SMNVEV (reference sequence). The CDR3 has 15 residues. The CDR3 region has the DNA TGTGCCAGCGGCTTAGCGGGGCTCTCCTACAATGAGCAGTTCTTC. Its protein product is CASGLAGLSYNEQFF.

This clone came up a few times. The chain has TRBV7-9 and TRBJ1-3, with D perhaps TRBD1 (6 bases). Germline V gene lookup returns CDR1 SEHNR and CDR2 FQNEAQ (reference sequence). Trimming cost V 5 bases and J 4 bases, with 12 bases left between them. The CDR3 extends over 14 amino acids. The CDR3 DNA is TGTGCCAGCAGCGTCGACAGGAGAGGAAACACCATATATTTT. Protein: CASSVDRRGNTIYF.

This clone was observed once. The CDR3 coding sequence is TGCAGTGCCCATCTACGGGGGCAGCAGTACTTC. This translates into CSAHLRGQQYF. V usage is TRBV20-1 and J usage is TRBJ2-7, with D perhaps given as TRBD1 or TRBD2 (6 bases each). With 6 bases removed from V and 8 bases from J, the gap between germline ends came to 14 bases. The CDR3 length is 11 residues. In germline, CDR1 is DFQATT, CDR2 SNEGSKA (reference sequence).

The V gene is TRBV7-9, the J gene TRBJ2-4; possible D gene TRBD1, 6 bases. The V gene lost 4 bases and the J gene lost 1 base, with 14 bases spanning the gap. Germline CDR1 and CDR2: SEHNR and FQNEAQ (reference sequence). This CDR3 comprises 16 residues. As DNA, the CDR3 is TGTGCCAGCAGCTACTCGACAGGCTGGGCCAAAAACATTCAGTACTTC. This codes for CASSYSTGWAKNIQYF.

This chain connects TRBV24-1 to TRBJ2-7, with 12 bases fitting TRBD1. This CDR3 is 15 amino acids long. Germline assignment: CDR1 KGHDR and CDR2 SFDVKD. The trim removed 4 bases at V and 6 bases at J, leaving 6 bases unmatched. CDR3 bases: TGTGCCACCAGTGACCCGGGACAGGGGGCTTTCGAGCAGTACTTC. It yields the protein CATSDPGQGAFEQYF.

The chain recombines TRBV30 with TRBJ2-7, with 7 nucleotides matching TRBD1. This CDR3 has 14 amino acids. The junction had 8 bases not matched to a gene; V was cut back by 5 bases and J by 1 base. Germline CDR1 GTSNPN, CDR2 SVGIG (reference sequence). The CDR3 region is CAWGPGTASYEQYF. The CDR3 bases are TGTGCCTGGGGCCCCGGGACAGCTTCCTACGAGCAGTACTTC.

As to this clone: Different DNA sequences within this sample yield the same CDR3. The chain is built from TRBV3-1 (or the pseudogene TRBV3-2) and TRBJ1-1; D unclear. V lost 1 base and J 5 bases, leaving 5 bases between the germline ends. The CDR3 consists of 12 residues. Germline V gene data show CDR1 as LGHDT and CDR2 as YNNKEL (reference sequence). The CDR3 loop reads CASSQGETEAFF. The CDR3 DNA is TGTGCCAGCAGCCAAGGAGAAACTGAAGCTTTCTTT.

This chain joins TRBV6-5 and TRBJ2-2; a weak D match, TRBD2 (6 bases). Germline V gene sequence: CDR1 MNHEY, CDR2 SVGAGI. The CDR3 contains 13 residues. V was clipped by 7 bases and J by 6 bases, with 12 bases between them. CDR3 region: CASKEGTAGELFF. The DNA for the CDR3 is TGTGCCAGCAAGGAGGGAACGGCCGGGGAGCTGTTTTTT.

The CDR3 region is CASLGGLNEKLFF. The CDR3 nucleotides read TGTGCCAGCCTCGGGGGGCTGAATGAAAAACTGTTTTTT. The chain carries TRBV28 and TRBJ1-4; tentative D call: TRBD1 (6 bases). The CDR3 has 13 amino acids. Trimming took off 8 bases at V and 5 bases at J, with 12 bases between the two ends. Germline loops: CDR1 MDHEN, CDR2 SYDVKM.

The chain combines TRBV5-1 with TRBJ2-5; 10 nucleotides line up with TRBD2. With 4 bases clipped from V and 4 bases from J, the junction kept 7 bases outside the gene matches. CDR1 is SGHRS and CDR2 is YFSETQ in the germline V gene. The CDR3 contains 15 residues. The CDR3 region is CASSGRSSGGETQYF. Here the CDR3 DNA reads TGCGCCAGCAGCGGGAGGTCTAGCGGGGGAGAGACCCAGTACTTC.

The rearrangement joins TRBV5-6 to TRBJ1-1; tentative D call: TRBD1 (5 bases). Germline V CDR1 and CDR2: SGHDT, YYEEEE. The CDR3 sequence is 15 residues long. V lost 2 bases, J lost 0 bases, and 11 bases lay in between. The CDR3 protein is CASSFIDRMNTEAFF. The CDR3 nucleotides are TGTGCCAGCAGCTTTATTGACAGAATGAACACTGAAGCTTTCTTT.

J is TRBJ2-2 and V is TRBV5-6; 7 bases map to TRBD2. This CDR3 comprises 16 residues. Unmatched junction bases numbered 6, after V lost 4 bases and J lost 0 bases. The germline V gene encodes CDR1 SGHDT and CDR2 YYEEEE. CDR3 in DNA: TGTGCCAGCAGCCCACCGGGACTACCGAACACCGGGGAGCTGTTTTTT. Amino acid sequence: CASSPPGLPNTGELFF.

The sample holds one count of this clone. V and J are TRBV4-2 and TRBJ2-5; 9 bases are a match to TRBD2. The CDR3 covers 16 residues. Germline CDR1 is LGHNA and CDR2 is YNFKEQ. V was pared by 4 bases and J by 3 bases, with 9 bases of the junction left unmatched. The CDR3 protein is CASSRTWGGGEETQYF. In DNA, the CDR3 is TGTGCCAGCAGCCGAACATGGGGCGGGGGGGAAGAGACCCAGTACTTC.